The clone carrying this T cell receptor (beta chain) was detected a few times. Its antigen is as yet unknown. RNA totalling 0.5 to 1 ug underwent reverse transcription with random hexamers. A single record per CDR3 protein comes from TCRdb applying MiXCR to the immunoSEQ multiplex PCR reads. The sample lists about 150,000 distinct CDR3 sequences, over 85% seen once, with around 0.21% in the top ten. This entry is derived from a study of CD8 T cells in Susac syndrome. Study conclusions and caveats: The study conceded that relatively few individuals underwent its TCR sequencing and HLA analysis.

Germline CDR1 and CDR2: SGHVS and FQNEAQ. Deletions cut 1 base from V and 5 bases from J, with 5 bases between. The CDR3 covers 12 residues. TEMRA cells underwent FACS enrichment and CD8+ and CD4+ T cells underwent negative isolation. The clonotype comes from a human donor with multiple sclerosis. The specimen sequenced was CD8+ T cells from PBMCs. The rearrangement joins TRBV7-8 to TRBJ1-1; D gene uncertain. The CDR3, as DNA: TGTGCCAGCAGCTTAGGGTGGACTGAAGCTTTCTTT. Protein product: CASSLGWTEAFF.